The present T cell receptor beta chain was sequenced within a study of shared clonotypes between healthy human individuals. A deep-level run was used for the assay. The protocol was immunoSEQ multiplex PCR, while the TCRdb copy is restricted to in-frame clones and leaves out a portion. The sample includes some 500,000 clones, 95% to 97% of them seen just once. Sequencing was done on a sample of naive CD4+ T cells sorted from blood. Subset in this sample: CD45RA+ positively selected. This sequence was found in a woman aged 25-40 years in good health.

CDR3 DNA: TGTGCCAGCAGCTTAGGGGCGGGTATGCCTGAAGCTTTCTTT. This translates into CASSLGAGMPEAFF. This chain joins TRBV7-2 and TRBJ1-1; no clear D. V gave up 1 base and J gave up 6 bases, with 12 bases separating them. Looked up from germline, CDR1 is SGHTA and CDR2 is FQGNSA. The CDR3 sequence is 14 residues long.